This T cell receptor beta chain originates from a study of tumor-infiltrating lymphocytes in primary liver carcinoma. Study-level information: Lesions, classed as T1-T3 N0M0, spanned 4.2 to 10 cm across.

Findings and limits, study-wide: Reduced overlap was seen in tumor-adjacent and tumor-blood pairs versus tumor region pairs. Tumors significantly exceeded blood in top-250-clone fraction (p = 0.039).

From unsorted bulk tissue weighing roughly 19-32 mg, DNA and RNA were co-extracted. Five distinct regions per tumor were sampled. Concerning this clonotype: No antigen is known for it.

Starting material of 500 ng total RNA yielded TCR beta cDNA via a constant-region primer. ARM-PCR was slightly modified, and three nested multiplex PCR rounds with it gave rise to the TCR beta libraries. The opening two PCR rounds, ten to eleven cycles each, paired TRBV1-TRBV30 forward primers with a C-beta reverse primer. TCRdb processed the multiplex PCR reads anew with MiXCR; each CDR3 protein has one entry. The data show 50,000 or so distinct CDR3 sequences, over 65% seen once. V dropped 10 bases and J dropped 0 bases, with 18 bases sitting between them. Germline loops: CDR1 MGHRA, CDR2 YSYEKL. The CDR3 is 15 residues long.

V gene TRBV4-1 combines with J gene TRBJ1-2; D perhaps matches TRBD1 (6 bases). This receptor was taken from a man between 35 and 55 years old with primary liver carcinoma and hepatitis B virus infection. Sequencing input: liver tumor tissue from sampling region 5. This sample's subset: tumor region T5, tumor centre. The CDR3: CATTDQGQSNYGYTF. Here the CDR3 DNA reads TGCGCCACCACCGATCAGGGACAATCTAACTATGGCTACACCTTC.